These 3 T cell receptor beta chains share one sample of origin, sequenced in a study of cytomegalovirus exposure and HLA in healthy donors. With 60 Vbeta and 13 Jbeta primers, the PCR was carried out. Assay used: immunoSEQ multiplex PCR; TCRdb lists only in-frame clones, some missing. The top ten clones hold 9% to 12% of a sample with around 90,000 clones, more than 65% of them seen once. The sequenced sample consisted of PBMCs. The receptors stem from a human donor in good health.

The CDR3 here is CASSLGLAGEQFF. DNA of the CDR3: TGTGCCAGCAGTTTGGGACTAGCGGGGGAGCAGTTCTTC. The chain recombines TRBV7-6 with TRBJ2-1; 13 bases line up with TRBD2. V gave up 6 bases and J gave up 10 bases; unmatched junction bases: 3. This CDR3 spans 13 amino acids. CDR1 SGHVS and CDR2 FNYEAQ come from the germline V gene.

This clone appeared a few times. The J gene is TRBJ2-7, the V gene TRBV28, with 9 bases matching TRBD2. Germline values: CDR1 MDHEN, CDR2 SYDVKM. Trimming took 8 bases from V and 12 from J; bases not matched to a gene: 14. CDR3 length equals 13 residues. This CDR3 is CASLLQAGGELYF. The CDR3 DNA sequence: TGTGCCAGCCTCCTGCAGGCGGGAGGGGAACTGTACTTC.

The chain couples TRBV9 to TRBJ2-2, with 10 bases that match TRBD1. Germline V gene data show CDR1 as SGDLS and CDR2 as YYNGEE. This CDR3 spans 16 amino acids. After removal of 0 bases from V and 6 bases from J, the junction contained 5 bases not matched to a gene. The CDR3 DNA reads as TGTGCCAGCAGCGTAGCGGGACAGGGGTTCCCCGGGGAGCTGTTTTTT. Its protein product is CASSVAGQGFPGELFF.